This is a list of T cell receptor beta chains from one sample in a study of T cell responses to AZD1222 COVID-19 vaccine. Only in-frame clones appear in the TCRdb table, and some are missing; sequencing was by immunoSEQ multiplex PCR. Seen here are about 130,000 clones, more than 90% observed once, and the top ten hold approximately 1.2%. Sequencing used peripheral blood, obtained 28 days after the second AZD1222 dose. All receptors come from an adult who received the AZD1222 COVID-19 vaccine. CDR3s include the opening cysteine and the closing phenylalanine or tryptophan. A D gene is named only where the DNA matches it firmly. Not every row has a clone size; where given, it reads once, few, many or a size class.

j_call clone_size d_call v_call cdr3_length cdr3_aa cdr3_nt
TRBJ2-2 . . TRBV5-1 15 CASSLGFTNTGELFF TGCGCCAGCAGCTTGGGATTTACGAACACCGGGGAGCTGTTTTTT
TRBJ2-1 few TRBD2 TRBV7-6 17 CASSFYAGGPRANEQFF TGTGCCAGCAGCTTCTATGCGGGAGGGCCCCGGGCCAATGAGCAGTTCTTC
TRBJ1-5 . . TRBV3-1/TRBV3-2 15 CASSQDARSNQPQHF TGTGCCAGCAGCCAAGATGCGAGGAGCAATCAGCCCCAGCATTTT
TRBJ1-1 . TRBD1 TRBV5-5 15 CASSSFGQENTEAFF TGTGCCAGCAGTTCTTTCGGACAGGAGAACACTGAAGCTTTCTTT
TRBJ1-5 once TRBD1 TRBV25-1 14 CASTMDRVHQPQHF TGTGCCAGCACCATGGACAGGGTGCATCAGCCCCAGCATTTT
TRBJ1-1 once . TRBV28 12 CASSDLNTEAFF TGTGCCAGCAGTGACTTGAACACTGAAGCTTTCTTT
TRBJ2-2 . . TRBV7-2 13 CASSSLGAGELFF TGTGCCAGCAGCTCACTAGGTGCCGGGGAGCTGTTTTTT
TRBJ2-5 . . TRBV3-1/TRBV3-2 13 CASRQQGVETQYF TGTGCCAGCAGACAACAGGGTGTCGAGACCCAGTACTTC
TRBJ2-7 once . TRBV27 15 CASSFPGAPSYEQYF TGTGCCAGCAGTTTTCCGGGGGCCCCCTCCTACGAGCAGTACTTC
TRBJ2-3 . . TRBV18 12 CATSGPTDTQYF TGTGCCACCTCGGGGCCTACAGATACGCAGTATTTT
TRBJ2-2 . . TRBV11-3 15 CASSPWGRNTGELFF TGTGCCAGCAGCCCCTGGGGGCGTAACACCGGGGAGCTGTTTTTT
TRBJ1-2 . . TRBV10-3 14 CAISESMGSYGYTF TGTGCCATCAGTGAGTCGATGGGGTCCTATGGCTACACCTTC
TRBJ2-1 . . TRBV5-1 15 CASSSTGKGVNEQFF TGCGCCAGCAGCTCCACAGGGAAAGGGGTCAATGAGCAGTTCTTC
TRBJ1-2 . . TRBV7-2 15 CASSLVVGGNYGYTF TGTGCCAGCAGCTTAGTCGTTGGAGGAAACTATGGCTACACCTTC
TRBJ2-2 . . TRBV27 16 CASSSVLGVSTGELFF TGTGCCAGCAGTTCGGTATTAGGGGTTTCCACCGGGGAGCTGTTTTTT
TRBJ2-2 . TRBD2 TRBV6-6 14 CATRMRESSGELFF TGTGCCACCCGGATGCGGGAGAGCAGCGGGGAGCTGTTTTTT
TRBJ1-3 . . TRBV7-8 13 CASSLGPGNTIYF TGTGCCAGCAGCTTAGGGCCCGGAAACACCATATATTTT
TRBJ1-5 . TRBD1 TRBV28 16 CASSPQGAGSNQPQHF TGTGCCAGCAGTCCACAGGGGGCGGGAAGCAATCAGCCCCAGCATTTT
TRBJ1-5 once . TRBV9 15 CASSAYPGGNQPQHF TGTGCCAGCAGCGCCTACCCAGGAGGCAATCAGCCCCAGCATTTT
TRBJ1-5 . . TRBV12-1 14 CASSFRTTNQPQHF TGTGCCAGCAGCTTTAGGACAACAAATCAGCCCCAGCATTTT
TRBJ1-1 . . TRBV10-1 17 CASSEGPDSREYTEAFF TGCGCCAGCAGTGAGGGACCCGACTCCAGGGAGTACACTGAAGCTTTCTTT
TRBJ1-6 . TRBD1 TRBV7-3 16 CASRDGTEPYNSPLHF TGTGCCAGCAGGGACGGGACAGAACCCTATAATTCACCCCTCCACTTT
TRBJ1-1 . TRBD1 TRBV18 16 CASSPRGTDLNTEAFF TGTGCCAGCTCACCTCGCGGGACAGACCTAAACACTGAAGCTTTCTTT